This T cell receptor beta chain was identified in a study of beta chain features in type 1 diabetes. Background on the study: When patients were set against healthy donors, age, gender and cell yields were similar.

The investigators reverse transcribed all of the isolated RNA, so they sequenced expressed TCRB transcripts. TCRdb keeps only in-frame clones here, not all; method: immunoSEQ multiplex PCR. The sample yields 200,000 to 250,000 clones, roughly a tenth seen once. J lost 5 bases, V lost 11 bases, and 12 bases had no gene match. The CDR3 has 13 residues. The germline V gene has CDR1 SNHLY and CDR2 FYNNEI. The sample taken for sequencing was central memory CD4+ T cells from blood. The TCR was taken from a man aged 18 to 35 in good health. The J gene is TRBJ2-7, the V gene TRBV2, with 7 bases that match TRBD1. CDR3 loop: CAGRRQGTNEQYF. DNA for the CDR3: TGTGCCGGACGAAGACAGGGAACAAACGAGCAGTACTTC.